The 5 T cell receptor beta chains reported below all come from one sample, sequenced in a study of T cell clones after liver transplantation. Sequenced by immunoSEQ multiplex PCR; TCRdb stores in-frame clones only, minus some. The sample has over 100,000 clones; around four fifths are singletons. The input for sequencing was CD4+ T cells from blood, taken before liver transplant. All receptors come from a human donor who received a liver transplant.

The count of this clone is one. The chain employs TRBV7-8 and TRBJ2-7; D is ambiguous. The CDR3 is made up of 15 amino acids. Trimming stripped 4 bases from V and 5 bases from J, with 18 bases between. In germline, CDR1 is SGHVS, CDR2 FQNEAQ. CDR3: CASSSWTENRDEQYF. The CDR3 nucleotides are TGTGCCAGCAGCTCCTGGACCGAGAATAGAGACGAGCAGTACTTC.

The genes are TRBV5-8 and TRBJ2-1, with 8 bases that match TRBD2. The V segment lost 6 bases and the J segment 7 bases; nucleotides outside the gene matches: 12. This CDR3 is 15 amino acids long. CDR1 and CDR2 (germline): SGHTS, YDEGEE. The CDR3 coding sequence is TGTGCCAGCACCCGCCGCAGTAGCGGGATTAATGAGCAGTTCTTC. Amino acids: CASTRRSSGINEQFF.

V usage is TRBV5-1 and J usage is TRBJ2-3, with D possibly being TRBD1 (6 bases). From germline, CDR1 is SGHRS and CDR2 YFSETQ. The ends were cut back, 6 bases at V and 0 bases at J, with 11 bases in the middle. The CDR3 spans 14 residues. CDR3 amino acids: CASTDRRSTDTQYF. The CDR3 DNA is TGCGCCAGCACCGACAGGAGGAGCACAGATACGCAGTATTTT.

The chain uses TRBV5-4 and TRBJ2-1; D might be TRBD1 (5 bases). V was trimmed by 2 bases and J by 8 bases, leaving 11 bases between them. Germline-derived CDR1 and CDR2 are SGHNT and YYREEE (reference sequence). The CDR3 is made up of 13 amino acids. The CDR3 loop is CASSFSREDEQFF. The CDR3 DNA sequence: TGTGCCAGCAGCTTTTCCAGGGAAGATGAGCAGTTCTTC.

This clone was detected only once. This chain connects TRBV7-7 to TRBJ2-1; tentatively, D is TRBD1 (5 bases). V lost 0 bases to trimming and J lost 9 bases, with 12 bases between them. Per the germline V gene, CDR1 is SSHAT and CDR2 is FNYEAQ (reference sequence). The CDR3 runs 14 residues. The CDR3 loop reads CASSLAPRATEQFF. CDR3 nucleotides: TGTGCCAGCAGCTTAGCCCCCAGGGCGACTGAGCAGTTCTTC. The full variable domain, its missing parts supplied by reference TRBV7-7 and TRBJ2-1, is GAGVSQSPRYKVTKRGQDVTLRCDPISSHATLYWYQQALGQGPEFLTYFNYEAQPDKSGLPSDRFSAERPEGSISTLTIQRTEQRDSAMYRCASSLAPRATEQFFGPGTRLTVL.